This TCR beta chain was captured in a study of graft-versus-host responses after intestinal transplantation (dated by TCRdb to the early 2020s). For the wider study: The transplants that recipients received were multivisceral, liver-intestinal, or isolated intestinal. Bulk TCR-beta CDR3 sequencing was used to track graft-versus-host and host-versus-graft alloreactive T cell clones in the graft, circulation and bone marrow after intestinal transplantation. The cohort enrolled around 23 intestinal transplant recipients including one retransplant, and a few patients lacking pretransplant specimens were excluded. Every recipient was given anti-thymocyte globulin induction, then maintenance tacrolimus and steroids for about three years. Donor T cell macrochimerism was defined as a peak of at least 4% donor T cells among recipient peripheral blood mononuclear cells. Alloreactive clones were identified by sequencing pre-transplant mixed lymphocyte reaction products and comparing these products with unstimulated pre-transplant donor and recipient T cells. Instead of going to the commercial service, samples from three later patients were sequenced in-house on an Illumina MiSeq and processed with MiXCR.

Blood samples were collected up to 4 times in the first month after transplant and then at least monthly when available. Findings and caveats that apply to the study as a whole: Early after transplant, declines in HvG clones were associated with peak levels of circulating GvH clones. GvH clones were detected in recipient bone marrow, and some of these GvH clones were observed earlier in ileal mucosa or blood, consistent with an intestinal mucosal origin. Patients with donor T cell macrochimerism had high GvH to HvG T cell clonal ratios in their allografts. The relatively low number and heterogeneity of intestinal transplant patients limited the conclusions.

This clone occurred once. What this receptor recognizes is not known. No base quality information exists; no much larger clone differs at one position. The CDR3 holds 18 amino acids from the cysteine to the phenylalanine. Kept here is only the CDR3 DNA, which spans 54 bases and is read in frame from base 1. V was cut back by 1 base and J by 0 bases, leaving a gap of 13 bases between them. The germline V gene gives CDR1 as SNHLY and CDR2 as FYNNEI. Library creation used the immunoSEQ multiplex PCR assay. Adaptive Biotechnologies carried out high-throughput TCR-beta CDR3 sequencing of genomic DNA for most patients. In the paper's pipeline: TCR sequencing data were retrieved from Adaptive's ImmunoSEQ software for 15 to 20 patients, whereas a few other patients were processed with MiXCR and VDJtools. CDR3 nucleotide sequences shared between donor and recipient were removed because the origin of such sequences could not be assigned. Alloreactive clones required at least 2-fold expansion over unstimulated cells and minimum CFSE-low frequency of 0.002% (template counts) or 0.001% (read counts). A clone was considered mappable if detected in the sequenced pre-transplant spleen, lymph node, or MLR CFSE-low populations of the donor or recipient. Cumulative frequency of alloreactive clones was calculated as a percentage of all sequences weighted by copy number. Held by TCRdb, this immuneACCESS table contains in-frame sequences only and omits some clones. Under half of the omission traces to an unresolved V gene where checked; the cause of the rest is unknown. The D gene and trimming were derived from the DNA, and the V and J assignments and clone size from that table. A total of under 15,000 clones appear in this sample, 80% to 95% of them only once. The top ten clonotypes cover less than 5.5% of the sample.

Sample: PBMCs, taken 950 to 1,300 days after intestinal transplantation. This TCR came from a human patient who received an intestinal transplant, so some T cells may come from the graft donor. This sequence uses TRBV2 and TRBJ1-6; the D gene cannot be named for sure. The CDR3 in this case is CASSEGEMATSYNSPLHF. The DNA is TGTGCCAGCAGTGAAGGAGAAATGGCCACCTCCTATAATTCACCCCTCCACTTT.